Only one count was recorded for the clone carrying this T cell receptor (beta chain). The sample is drawn from a study of blood T cell repertoires in COVID-19. In germline, CDR1 is MDHEN, CDR2 SYDVKM. The V gene lost 3 bases and the J gene lost 0 bases, with 9 bases spanning the gap. The CDR3 is made up of 15 amino acids. The protocol was immunoSEQ multiplex PCR, while the TCRdb copy is restricted to in-frame clones and leaves out a portion. The sample has 310,000 or so clones; 70% to 90% are singletons. Sequencing was performed on PBMCs or T cells enriched from blood (not recorded which). This sequence joins TRBV28 and TRBJ1-3, with D uncertain. This clonotype was obtained from a woman aged 18-29 years who had recovered from COVID-19. CDR3 sequence reads: CASSLRAGSGNTIYF. The CDR3 DNA reads as TGTGCCAGCAGTTTGAGGGCAGGCTCTGGAAACACCATATATTTT.